The rows below give T cell receptor beta chains drawn from one sample of a study of shared clonotypes between healthy human individuals. Measured with immunoSEQ multiplex PCR; TCRdb has only the in-frame clones, and not every one. The sample gives more than 1 million clones, around three quarters of which show up once; approximately 0.52% is in the top ten. Sequenced: memory CD4+ T cells from PBMCs. Receptors originate from a man between 18 and 29 years old in good health. Some clones in this sample may be carry-over from other donors' samples. Both conserved end residues are part of each CDR3. The D gene is left open where the match is weak. Expanded clones get a size class; other rows say once, few or many, or leave the size out.

V	D	size	J	CDR3	DNA
TRBV7-2	TRBD2	once	TRBJ2-7	CASSLVPSGYEQYF	TGTGCCAGCAGCTTAGTCCCTAGCGGGTACGAGCAGTACTTC
TRBV7-2	NA	NA	TRBJ1-2	CASSLDPSGSRGYTF	TGTGCCAGCAGCTTAGACCCCTCGGGATCTCGAGGCTACACCTTC
TRBV7-9	NA	NA	TRBJ2-3	CASTISGVTDTQYF	TGTGCCAGCACGATTTCCGGGGTCACAGATACGCAGTATTTT
TRBV9	NA	NA	TRBJ2-3	CASSARVAGDTQYF	TGTGCCAGCAGCGCCCGGGTCGCTGGAGATACGCAGTATTTT
TRBV7-3	NA	NA	TRBJ2-2	CASSLKLTGELFF	TGTGCCAGCAGCTTAAAGCTCACCGGGGAGCTGTTTTTT
TRBV7-2	NA	once	TRBJ2-6	CASSQTGSYSGANVLTF	TGTGCCAGCAGCCAGACAGGAAGCTACTCTGGGGCCAACGTCCTGACTTTC
TRBV27	TRBD2	NA	TRBJ2-5	CASSLKEPGLADKRVAQYF	TGTGCCAGCAGTTTGAAGGAACCCGGACTAGCGGATAAGAGAGTGGCCCAGTACTTC
TRBV15	TRBD1	NA	TRBJ1-2	CATSRDKGAYGYTF	TGTGCCACCAGCAGAGATAAGGGGGCCTATGGCTACACCTTC
TRBV5-5	TRBD1	NA	TRBJ2-7	CASSRDRGLYEQYF	TGTGCCAGCAGCAGGGACAGGGGACTCTACGAGCAGTACTTC
TRBV19	TRBD1	NA	TRBJ1-5	CASSLGTGYNQPQHF	TGTGCCAGTAGTCTCGGGACAGGGTACAATCAGCCCCAGCATTTT
TRBV4-1	NA	NA	TRBJ2-7	CASSSGAYEQYF	TGCGCCAGCAGTTCAGGGGCTTACGAGCAGTACTTC
TRBV5-4	NA	NA	TRBJ2-1	CASSRGNEQFF	TGTGCCAGCAGCCGGGGCAATGAGCAGTTCTTC
TRBV18	NA	NA	TRBJ1-1	CASSQVGNTEAFF	TGTGCCAGCTCACAGGTCGGGAACACTGAAGCTTTCTTT
TRBV10-3	TRBD1	NA	TRBJ2-7	CAISESLTGIGYF	TGTGCCATCAGTGAGAGCCTGACAGGGATAGGGTACTTC
TRBV11-2	TRBD2	NA	TRBJ2-1	CASSFQLAGVKFF	TGTGCCAGCAGCTTCCAACTAGCGGGAGTTAAGTTCTTC
TRBV4-2	NA	NA	TRBJ1-4	CASSQGQTNEKLFF	TGTGCCAGCAGCCAAGGCCAGACTAATGAAAAACTGTTTTTT
TRBV6-5	NA	NA	TRBJ1-5	CASSEGGTDNQPQHF	TGTGCCAGCTCCGAAGGGGGGACGGACAATCAGCCCCAGCATTTT
TRBV28	NA	NA	TRBJ1-5	CASSPRGGGGGQPQHF	TGTGCCAGCAGTCCCCGGGGTGGGGGAGGGGGTCAGCCCCAGCATTTT
TRBV28	TRBD1	NA	TRBJ1-5	CASSLTPGDREDQPQHF	TGTGCCAGCAGTTTAACCCCAGGGGACAGGGAGGATCAGCCCCAGCATTTT
TRBV10-2	NA	NA	TRBJ1-1	CASSELEDRLKAFF	TGCGCCAGCAGTGAGTTGGAGGACAGACTGAAGGCTTTCTTT
TRBV5-1	NA	NA	TRBJ2-5	CASSLVGRGTQYF	TGCGCCAGCAGCTTGGTAGGGCGGGGGACCCAGTACTTC
TRBV28	NA	NA	TRBJ2-7	CASSRSPYEQYF	TGTGCCAGCAGTCGATCCCCCTACGAGCAGTACTTC
TRBV5-4	TRBD1	NA	TRBJ1-1	CASSFGTENTEAFF	TGTGCCAGCAGCTTCGGGACAGAGAACACTGAAGCTTTCTTT
TRBV7-9	NA	NA	TRBJ1-2	CASSLDDRVGRF	TGTGCCAGCAGCTTAGATGACAGAGTCGGCCGATTC
TRBV25-1	NA	NA	TRBJ2-3	CASSEYGGTDTQYF	TGTGCCAGCAGTGAATATGGGGGAACAGATACGCAGTATTTT
TRBV19	NA	NA	TRBJ1-2	CASSIVGELANYGYTF	TGTGCCAGTAGTATAGTGGGCGAACTAGCTAACTATGGCTACACCTTC
TRBV9	NA	NA	TRBJ2-3	CASSLRRGSTDTQYF	TGTGCCAGCAGCCTACGACGGGGTAGCACAGATACGCAGTATTTT
TRBV7-2	NA	NA	TRBJ1-2	CASSPGPSDGYTF	TGTGCCAGCAGCCCGGGGCCAAGCGATGGCTACACCTTC
TRBV5-1	TRBD2	NA	TRBJ2-5	CASSLLGTSGTQETQYF	TGCGCCAGCAGCCTTCTTGGGACTAGCGGGACCCAAGAGACCCAGTACTTC
TRBV5-1	TRBD1	NA	TRBJ1-4	CASSSAGQGGEKLFF	TGCGCCAGCAGCTCGGCGGGACAGGGGGGTGAAAAACTGTTTTTT
TRBV18	TRBD2	NA	TRBJ2-7	CASSPQLAGAYEQYF	TGTGCCAGCTCACCACAACTAGCGGGAGCCTACGAGCAGTACTTC
TRBV7-9	TRBD1	NA	TRBJ2-1	CASTVRDRGRHEQFF	TGTGCCAGCACCGTAAGGGACAGGGGGCGGCATGAGCAGTTCTTC
TRBV30	NA	NA	TRBJ1-1	CAWSVGGNTEAFF	TGTGCCTGGAGTGTGGGAGGGAACACTGAAGCTTTCTTT
TRBV28	NA	NA	TRBJ2-1	CASSLQGSEQFF	TGTGCCAGCAGCCTTCAGGGGTCTGAGCAGTTCTTC
TRBV14	NA	NA	TRBJ1-4	CASSHREARGGEKLFF	TGTGCCAGCAGCCATCGAGAAGCCAGGGGAGGGGAAAAACTGTTTTTT
TRBV2	TRBD1	NA	TRBJ1-2	CASSEQVSGQGYGYTF	TGTGCCAGCAGTGAACAGGTTTCGGGACAGGGCTATGGCTACACCTTC
TRBV11-1	NA	NA	TRBJ2-2	CASSSGDTGELFF	TGTGCCAGCAGCTCAGGGGACACCGGGGAGCTGTTTTTT
TRBV28	NA	NA	TRBJ2-1	CASSFANLGRNEQFF	TGTGCCAGCAGTTTTGCAAACTTGGGTCGCAATGAGCAGTTCTTC
TRBV6-1	NA	NA	TRBJ1-5	CASRELRTGGNQPQHF	TGTGCCAGCAGGGAACTCCGGACGGGTGGCAATCAGCCCCAGCATTTT
TRBV2	TRBD1	NA	TRBJ1-2	CASSEEDRGYGYTF	TGTGCCAGCAGTGAAGAAGACAGGGGGTATGGCTACACCTTC
TRBV29-1	NA	NA	TRBJ1-2	CSVPERGNYNYGYTF	TGCAGCGTCCCCGAGAGGGGCAACTATAACTATGGCTACACCTTC
TRBV9	TRBD1	NA	TRBJ1-1	CASSPFALHQTGGVESGTEAFF	TGTGCCAGCAGCCCGTTTGCGCTACACCAGACAGGGGGCGTAGAATCGGGCACTGAAGCTTTCTTT
TRBV28	NA	NA	TRBJ1-5	CASSLSQPQHF	TGTGCCAGCAGTTTATCGCAGCCCCAGCATTTT